The rows below give T cell receptor beta chains drawn from one sample of a study of technical replicates of blood from a handful of donors. This table comes from immunoSEQ multiplex PCR, and its TCRdb copy is limited to in-frame clones, with some not included. The repertoire holds about 53,000 clones, around 83% seen once, with 5.6% in the top ten. Sequences were obtained from PBMCs. The receptors shown here come from a human donor in good health. Some clones in this sample may be carry-over from other donors' samples. Both conserved end residues are trimmed from each CDR3.

>TRBV6-5|TRBJ1-5
ASSLFRGQVPQH
>TRBV5-1|TRBJ1-1
ASSLSGQSNTEAF
>TRBV7-3|TRBJ2-1
ASSSSSGSSYEQF
>TRBV15|TRBJ2-7
ATSRDLGAGGSKVYEQY
>TRBV5-4|TRBJ2-1
ASSLKAGGPGEQF
>TRBV9|TRBJ1-1
ASSVGWGLGTEAF
>TRBV4-1|TRBJ2-2
ASSLLQGGTGELF
>TRBV5-1|TRBJ1-2
ASSYTRWQTNYGYT
>TRBV11-3|TRBJ2-5
ASSTGGETQY
>TRBV12-5|TRBJ2-5
ASAALALSSWTQY
>TRBV30|TRBJ1-1
AWSGQGTAEAF
>TRBV19|TRBJ2-3
ASSIPLARTDTQY
>TRBV27|TRBJ2-1
ASSLIVLPSSSYNEQF
>TRBV4-3|TRBJ2-7
ASSQVRGGEQY
>TRBV11-2|TRBJ2-5
ASSLVGDSQETQY
>TRBV11-3|TRBJ1-4
ASSLKFQAALTNEKLF
>TRBV7-9|TRBJ2-3
ASSLGLSSDTQY
>TRBV7-2|TRBJ1-6
ASSSPWANSPLH
>TRBV7-8|TRBJ1-1
ASSRTGGGYNTEAF
>TRBV7-2|TRBJ1-2
ASSPEAYGYT
>TRBV5-4|TRBJ1-2
ASSLAKGQGYGYT
>TRBV30|TRBJ1-1
AWSVRQGASAF
>TRBV5-4|TRBJ1-6
ASSGGVDNSPLH
>TRBV7-9|TRBJ2-7
ASSNPPDSYEQY
>TRBV7-3|TRBJ2-5
ASSLNFQGKGETQY
>TRBV30|TRBJ2-2
AWTRRGRDTGELF
>TRBV4-3|TRBJ1-6
ASSHPRQDSPLH
>TRBV7-9|TRBJ1-2
ASTNVGAGYT
>TRBV7-9|TRBJ2-5
ASSPSGRLGTQY
>TRBV6-4|TRBJ2-6
ASSAAGTGTGANVLT
>TRBV7-9|TRBJ1-5
ASSLSWGGSNQPQH
>TRBV2|TRBJ2-7
ASRGRGLGSSYEQY
>TRBV7-3|TRBJ1-2
ASSSTGSPYGYT
>TRBV28|TRBJ2-3
ASTPAGASYTDTQY
>TRBV29-1|TRBJ2-7
SVEPGTGLNEQY
>TRBV7-9|TRBJ2-7
ASSGARYEQY
>TRBV14|TRBJ2-7
ASSHVNEQY
>TRBV7-9|TRBJ1-2
ASSPSGNSLGYT
>TRBV11-1|TRBJ1-1
ASSSRRGEVGN
>TRBV4-1|TRBJ1-2
ASSPGTALGYT
>TRBV11-2|TRBJ2-5
ASSLTWDRGRETQY
>TRBV30|TRBJ1-1
ASTAGPRGAEAF